A selection of T cell receptor beta chains follows, all from one sample in a study of long-term antiretroviral therapy in people with HIV. Sequencing was performed with immunoSEQ multiplex PCR; in TCRdb, only in-frame clones are kept and a portion is missing. The table includes fewer than 15,000 clones, 60% to 85% detected once. The source material was unsorted PBMCs, sampled 0.8 years before starting antiretroviral therapy. The receptor source for this set is a woman aged 40 to 50 with HIV. Both conserved end residues are part of each CDR3. Fields, in order: D gene, J gene, V gene, clone size, CDR3 DNA, CDR3 protein. A D gene is named only where the DNA matches it firmly. Size tells how often a clone was seen (once, few, many) or the class of an expanded clone, and some rows leave it out.

>TRBD1|TRBJ1-1|TRBV18|.
TGTGCCAGCTCACTTCAACAGGGGGCTGCTGAAGCTTTCTTT
CASSLQQGAAEAFF
>TRBD1|TRBJ2-4|TRBV4-1|.
TGCGCCAGCAGCCAAGATTTGGGGGACAGGGAAAACATTCAGTACTTC
CASSQDLGDRENIQYF
>TRBD1|TRBJ2-7|TRBV5-4|.
TGTGCCAGCAGTAACAGGGGGGTAGAGCAGTACTTC
CASSNRGVEQYF
>.|TRBJ2-3|TRBV28|.
TGTGCCAGCAGTTTGGAGGGTGCAGATACGCAGTATTTT
CASSLEGADTQYF
>.|TRBJ1-1|TRBV7-2|.
TGTGCCAGCAGCTTAGCTGGACCCTTGAACACTGAAGCTTTCTTT
CASSLAGPLNTEAFF
>TRBD2|TRBJ2-7|TRBV28|.
TGTGCCAGCAGTTTCCCAACAACCGGGACTACTACCTACGAGCAGTACTTC
CASSFPTTGTTTYEQYF
>.|TRBJ1-2|TRBV28|.
TGTGCCAGCAGTTTGTCCGGGGGGCGTCTGTTCTATGGCTACACCTTC
CASSLSGGRLFYGYTF
>TRBD1|TRBJ1-1|TRBV7-9|.
TGTGCCAGCAGCCTGGTACAGGGGAGGAGAACTGAAGCTTTCTTT
CASSLVQGRRTEAFF
>.|TRBJ2-7|TRBV4-2|few
TGTGCCAGCAGCCAAGATCGGGTTGAGCAGTACTTC
CASSQDRVEQYF
>.|TRBJ1-2|TRBV27|once
TGTGCCAGCAGTTTATCCGGAGTTGGGGACTATGGCTACACCTTC
CASSLSGVGDYGYTF
>.|TRBJ1-2|TRBV7-9|.
TGTGCCAGCAGCTTTGCGACCGCGGGGCTCGTGGATGGCTACACCTTC
CASSFATAGLVDGYTF
>TRBD1|TRBJ1-2|TRBV5-1|.
TGCGCCAGCTCCGGGGCGGGACAGGGCATTTATGGCTACACCTTC
CASSGAGQGIYGYTF
>.|TRBJ2-1|TRBV27|.
TGTGCCAGCAGTTCCGCCACGTACAATGAGCAGTTCTTC
CASSSATYNEQFF
>.|TRBJ1-2|TRBV14|.
TGTGCCAGCAGCCAAGATCGTTCGGGGGTCTATGGCTACACCTTC
CASSQDRSGVYGYTF
>TRBD1|TRBJ1-1|TRBV6-5|.
TGTGCCAGCAGTTACGGACAGGGGCCCACTGAAGCTTTCTTT
CASSYGQGPTEAFF
>.|TRBJ1-5|TRBV5-6|few
TGTGCCAGCAGCTTGGCGCGGGGAGTTCAGCCCCAGCATTTT
CASSLARGVQPQHF
>TRBD2|TRBJ2-4|TRBV27|.
TGTGCCAGCAGTCTTAGCGGGAGCGGGGCCAAAAACATTCAGTACTTC
CASSLSGSGAKNIQYF
>TRBD2|TRBJ2-3|TRBV2|once
TGTGCCAGCAGTCATAGCGGGAGCCGCACAGATACGCAGTATTTT
CASSHSGSRTDTQYF
>.|TRBJ2-1|TRBV27|.
TGTGCCAGCAGTTTATTTGGCGGAAGTTCCTACAATGAGCAGTTCTTC
CASSLFGGSSYNEQFF
>.|TRBJ1-4|TRBV6-1|.
TGTGCCAGCAGCCCGGGACACATCGATGAAAAACTGTTTTTT
CASSPGHIDEKLFF
>.|TRBJ2-3|TRBV27|once
TGTGCCAGCAGTTTCGGAGAGACTAGCACAGATACGCAGTATTTT
CASSFGETSTDTQYF
>TRBD2|TRBJ2-1|TRBV10-3|.
TGTGCCATCAGTGGGGGACTAGCGACGAATGAGCAGTTCTTC
CAISGGLATNEQFF
>.|TRBJ2-1|TRBV5-1|.
TGCGCCAGCAGCTTACTGAGCTCCTACAATGAGCAGTTCTTC
CASSLLSSYNEQFF
>.|TRBJ2-2|TRBV7-9|.
TGTGCCAGCAGCTACCCCCTTACTGTCACCGGGGAGCTGTTTTTT
CASSYPLTVTGELFF
>TRBD1|TRBJ2-7|TRBV9|.
TGTGCCAGCAGCGTAGACGTCTGGGACAGGGGGCCCGAGCAGTACTTC
CASSVDVWDRGPEQYF
>.|TRBJ2-1|TRBV5-1|.
TGCGCCAGCACCCTCTTAAACAATGAGCAGTTCTTC
CASTLLNNEQFF
>TRBD2|TRBJ2-3|TRBV19|once
TGTGCCAGTAGTATAGGGGCTAGCGGACCTAGCACAGATACGCAGTATTTT
CASSIGASGPSTDTQYF
>TRBD1|TRBJ2-2|TRBV15|.
TGTGCCACCAGCAGACACCGGGACAGGGGTTCCGGGGAGCTGTTTTTT
CATSRHRDRGSGELFF
>TRBD2|TRBJ2-1|TRBV2|.
TGTGCCAGCAGTGAACCGGCAAGCGGGGGTGGAGGCTCCTACAATGAGCAGTTCTTC
CASSEPASGGGGSYNEQFF
>.|TRBJ2-7|TRBV2|.
TGTGCCAGCAGAACTAGACAGTATCTCGAGCAGTACTTC
CASRTRQYLEQYF
>TRBD2|TRBJ2-1|TRBV9|.
TGTGCCAGCAGCGTTGAGGGACTACTCTACAATGAGCAGTTCTTC
CASSVEGLLYNEQFF
>.|TRBJ2-7|TRBV6-6|.
TGTGCCAGCAGTTTAACAGGGTTTCTCTACGAGCAGTACTTC
CASSLTGFLYEQYF
>.|TRBJ1-5|TRBV27|.
TGTGCCAGCAGTCCGGCTCAGGGTTCCCCTAGACAGCCCCAGCATTTT
CASSPAQGSPRQPQHF
>TRBD1|TRBJ2-5|TRBV11-2|.
TGTGCCAGCAGCTTGGGACAGGGACAAGAGACCCAGTACTTC
CASSLGQGQETQYF
>TRBD1|TRBJ2-1|TRBV6-1|.
TGTGCCAGCAGTGAAGTGACAGGGGGCTTTGATGAGCAGTTCTTC
CASSEVTGGFDEQFF
>.|TRBJ2-2|TRBV11-2|once
TGTGCCAGCAGCTTATATAACACCGGGGAGCTGTTTTTT
CASSLYNTGELFF
>.|TRBJ2-2|TRBV4-1|.
TGCGCCAGCAGCCAAGCGGGACTTGGCACCGGGGAGCTGTTTTTT
CASSQAGLGTGELFF
>TRBD2|TRBJ2-5|TRBV5-1|.
TGCGCCAGCAGCTTTGGAGCGGGAGGAGGGGAGACCCAGTACTTC
CASSFGAGGGETQYF
>.|TRBJ2-2|TRBV7-8|.
TGTGCCAGCAGCTTAGTCTCCAGCACCGGGGAGCTGTTTTTT
CASSLVSSTGELFF
>.|TRBJ1-2|TRBV6-6|.
TGTGCCAGCAGTTACCCCCCTGACGTGCCCACTGGCTACACCTTC
CASSYPPDVPTGYTF
>TRBD2|TRBJ2-3|TRBV13|.
TGTGCCAGCAGCCAGGGACTAGCGGGAGCAAATACGCAGTATTTT
CASSQGLAGANTQYF
>.|TRBJ2-1|TRBV6-5|.
TGTGCCAGCAGTTATGGGGGTAGCAATGAGCAGTTCTTC
CASSYGGSNEQFF
>TRBD1|TRBJ1-2|TRBV18|few
TGTGCCAGCTCGCTCGAAGGGGGCGACTATGGCTACACCTTC
CASSLEGGDYGYTF
>.|TRBJ1-5|TRBV18|.
TGTGCCAGCTCACCAAATCAGGATAGCAATCAGCCCCAGCATTTT
CASSPNQDSNQPQHF
>TRBD1|TRBJ2-7|TRBV4-2|once
TGTGCCAGCAGCCAAGAAACAGGGGGCGCGTTTCTTTACGAGCAGTACTTC
CASSQETGGAFLYEQYF
>.|TRBJ1-1|TRBV14|few
TGTGCCAGCAGCCAAGTAGTTTGGACTGAAGCTTTCTTT
CASSQVVWTEAFF
>.|TRBJ2-7|TRBV27|.
TGTGCCACTGGACCGATTCGAACCTCCTACGAGCAGTACTTC
CATGPIRTSYEQYF
>.|TRBJ1-4|TRBV5-6|.
TGTGCCAGCAGCTTGGCGGGGGGCTATGAAAAACTGTTTTTT
CASSLAGGYEKLFF
>TRBD1|TRBJ2-3|TRBV7-2|.
TGTGCCAGCAGCTCCAGGACAGGGAGCACAGATACGCAGTATTTT
CASSSRTGSTDTQYF
>.|TRBJ2-3|TRBV18|.
TGTGCCAGCTCACCACCCGGCTGGTTGGGGGTTAGCACAGATACGCAGTATTTT
CASSPPGWLGVSTDTQYF
>TRBD2|TRBJ2-1|TRBV19|.
TGTGCCAGTAGTAGGGCGGGAGTTACTGAGCAGTTCTTC
CASSRAGVTEQFF
>TRBD1|TRBJ2-3|TRBV5-4|.
TGTGCCAGCAGCAAAACCAAGGACAGGGAATCGTCCACAGATACGCAGTATTTT
CASSKTKDRESSTDTQYF
>TRBD1|TRBJ1-1|TRBV19|medium-sized
TGTGCCAGTAGTTTATCCGGGACAGGGTTAACTGAAGCTTTCTTT
CASSLSGTGLTEAFF
>TRBD2|TRBJ2-3|TRBV18|.
TGTGCCAGCTCACCAAAGCGAATGAGCGGGAGGGGTACAGATACGCAGTATTTT
CASSPKRMSGRGTDTQYF
>.|TRBJ2-5|TRBV15|.
TGTGCCACCAGCATGGGGTCCAGCACCGCCGAGACCCAGTACTTC
CATSMGSSTAETQYF
>.|TRBJ1-1|TRBV19|once
TGTGCCAGTAGCCCCCGTGGGATTAACACTGAAGCTTTCTTT
CASSPRGINTEAFF
>.|TRBJ2-7|TRBV11-2|.
TGTGCCAGCAGCTTAGGGGGTCCAGAGCAGTACTTC
CASSLGGPEQYF
>TRBD2|TRBJ2-2|TRBV28|.
TGTGCCAGCAGTTCACTACTAGCGGGAGGTTGGAACGGGGAGCTGTTTTTT
CASSSLLAGGWNGELFF